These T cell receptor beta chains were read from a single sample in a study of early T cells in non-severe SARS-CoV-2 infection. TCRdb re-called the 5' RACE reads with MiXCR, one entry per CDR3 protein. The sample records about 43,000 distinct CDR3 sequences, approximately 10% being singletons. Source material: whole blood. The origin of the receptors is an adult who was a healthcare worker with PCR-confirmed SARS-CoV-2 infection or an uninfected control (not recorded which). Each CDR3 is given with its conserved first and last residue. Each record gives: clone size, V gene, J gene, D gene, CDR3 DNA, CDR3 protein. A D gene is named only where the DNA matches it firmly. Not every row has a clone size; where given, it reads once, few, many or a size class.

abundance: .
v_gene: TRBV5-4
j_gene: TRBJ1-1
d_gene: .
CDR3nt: TGTGCCAGCAGCTTGGACACCAGGGGCGAGAACACTGAAGCTTTCTTT
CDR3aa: CASSLDTRGENTEAFF

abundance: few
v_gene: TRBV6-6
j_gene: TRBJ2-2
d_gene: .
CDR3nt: TGTGCCAGCAGTTACCCACGCGCGAACACCGGGGAGCTGTTTTTT
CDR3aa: CASSYPRANTGELFF

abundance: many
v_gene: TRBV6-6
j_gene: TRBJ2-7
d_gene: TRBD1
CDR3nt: TGTGCCAGCAGTTACTATATGGGACAGAGCTCCTACGAGCAGTACTTC
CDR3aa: CASSYYMGQSSYEQYF

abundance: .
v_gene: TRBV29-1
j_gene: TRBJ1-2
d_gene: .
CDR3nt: TGCAGCGCCCAGCGGGGGGAGGACTATGGCTACACCTTC
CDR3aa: CSAQRGEDYGYTF

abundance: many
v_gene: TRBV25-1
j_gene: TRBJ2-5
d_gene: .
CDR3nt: TGTGCCAGCAGGGATTGGAAGACCCAGTACTTC
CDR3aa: CASRDWKTQYF

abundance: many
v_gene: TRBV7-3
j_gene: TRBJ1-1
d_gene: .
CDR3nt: TGTGCCAGCAGTGAGGGAAGGGGGACTACTGAAGCTTTCTTT
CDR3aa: CASSEGRGTTEAFF

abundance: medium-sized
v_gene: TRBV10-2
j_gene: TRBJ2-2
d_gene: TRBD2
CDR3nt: TGCGCCAGCCTCGGGACTACGAACACCGGGGAGCTGTTTTTT
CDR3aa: CASLGTTNTGELFF

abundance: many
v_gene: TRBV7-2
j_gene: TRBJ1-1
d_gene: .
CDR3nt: TGTGCCAGCAGCTTTCTTTCCAGGGTGGGCACTGAAGCTTTCTTT
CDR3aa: CASSFLSRVGTEAFF

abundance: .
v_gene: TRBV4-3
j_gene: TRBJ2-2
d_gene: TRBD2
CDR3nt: TGCGCCAGCAGCCACCTACTAGCGGGCTCGAACACCGGGGAGCTGTTTTTT
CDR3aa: CASSHLLAGSNTGELFF

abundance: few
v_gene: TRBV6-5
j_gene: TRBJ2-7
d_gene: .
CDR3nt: TGTGCCAGCAGTTACTCCCGACAGAACGGGGGATACGAGCAGTACTTC
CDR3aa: CASSYSRQNGGYEQYF

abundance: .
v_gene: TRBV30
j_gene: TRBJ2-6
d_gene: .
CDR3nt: TGTGCCTGGATAGGGACGGGGGCCAACGTCCTGACTTTC
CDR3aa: CAWIGTGANVLTF

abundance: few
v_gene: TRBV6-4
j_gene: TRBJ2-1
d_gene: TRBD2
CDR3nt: TGTGCCAGCAGTGAGTTTCTAGCGGGGCACGAGCAGTTCTTC
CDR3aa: CASSEFLAGHEQFF

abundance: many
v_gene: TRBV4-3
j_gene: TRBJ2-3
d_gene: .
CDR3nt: TGCGCCAGCAGCCAGGACATTCTCGTAAATACGCAGTATTTT
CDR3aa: CASSQDILVNTQYF

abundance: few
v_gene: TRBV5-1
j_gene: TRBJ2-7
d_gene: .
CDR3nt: TGCGCCAGCAGCTTGGGAATAGGGGGGGACTCCTACGAGCAGTACTTC
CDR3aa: CASSLGIGGDSYEQYF

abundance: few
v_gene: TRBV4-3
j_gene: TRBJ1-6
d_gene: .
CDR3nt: TGCGCCAGCAGCCAAGATTTCGGGCGCTCCTATAATTCACCCCTCCACTTT
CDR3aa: CASSQDFGRSYNSPLHF

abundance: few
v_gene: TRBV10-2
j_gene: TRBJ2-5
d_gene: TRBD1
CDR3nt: TGCGCCTCCCAGGCAGGGACAGGGGGGACCCAGTACTTC
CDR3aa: CASQAGTGGTQYF

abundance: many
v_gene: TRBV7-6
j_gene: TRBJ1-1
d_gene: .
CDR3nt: TGTGCCAGCAGCTTTATGGAACTGTCGACTGAAGCTTTCTTT
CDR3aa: CASSFMELSTEAFF

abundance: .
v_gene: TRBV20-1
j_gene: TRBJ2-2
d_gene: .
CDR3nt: TGCAGTGCTAGAGGCGAAGGGGACACCGGGGAGCTGTTTTTT
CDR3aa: CSARGEGDTGELFF

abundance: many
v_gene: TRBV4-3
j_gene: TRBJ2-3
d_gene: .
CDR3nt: TGCGCCAGCAGCCAAGCCGCTCGGGGAGGGGGGGCAGCAGATACGCAGTATTTT
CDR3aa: CASSQAARGGGAADTQYF

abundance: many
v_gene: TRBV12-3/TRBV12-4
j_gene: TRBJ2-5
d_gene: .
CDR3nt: TGTGCCAGCAGTTTACTCGTCAAGGAAGAGACCCAGTACTTC
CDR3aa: CASSLLVKEETQYF

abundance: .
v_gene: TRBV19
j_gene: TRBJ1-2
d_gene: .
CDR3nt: TGTGCCAGTAGACTGGCCCTATATGGCTACACCTTC
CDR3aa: CASRLALYGYTF

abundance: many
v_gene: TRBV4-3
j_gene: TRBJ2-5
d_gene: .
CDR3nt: TGCGCCAGCAGCAGACAGTGGTTGGAGACCCAGTACTTC
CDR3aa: CASSRQWLETQYF

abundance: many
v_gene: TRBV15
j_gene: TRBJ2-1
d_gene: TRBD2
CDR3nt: TGTGCCACCAGCATAAGACTAGCGGATTACAATGAGCAGTTCTTC
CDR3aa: CATSIRLADYNEQFF

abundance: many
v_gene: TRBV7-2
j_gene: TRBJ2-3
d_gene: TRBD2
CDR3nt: TGTGCCAGCAGCTCGACTAGCAACATGGGGGATACGCAGTATTTT
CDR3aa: CASSSTSNMGDTQYF

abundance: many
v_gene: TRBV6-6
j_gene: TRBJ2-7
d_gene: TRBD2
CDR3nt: TGTGCCAGCAATCCTAGCGGGTCCTACGAGCAGTACTTC
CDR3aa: CASNPSGSYEQYF

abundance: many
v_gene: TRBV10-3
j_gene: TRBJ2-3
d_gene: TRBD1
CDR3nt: TGTGCCATCAAGAGGACAGGGGGAATTTCTAGCACAGATACGCAGTATTTT
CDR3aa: CAIKRTGGISSTDTQYF

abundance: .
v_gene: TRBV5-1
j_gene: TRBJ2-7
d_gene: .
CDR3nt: TGCGCCAGCAGCTTTTACCTATCGTCGGGCGATAACTCTCTCTACGAGCAGTACTTC
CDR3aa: CASSFYLSSGDNSLYEQYF

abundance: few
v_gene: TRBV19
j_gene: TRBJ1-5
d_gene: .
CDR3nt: TGTGCCAGTAGCCCAGATTATAGCAATCAGCCCCAGCATTTT
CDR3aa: CASSPDYSNQPQHF

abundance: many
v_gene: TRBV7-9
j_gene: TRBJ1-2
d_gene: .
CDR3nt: TGTGCCAGCAGCTTAGGGGAATATGGCTACACCTTC
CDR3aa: CASSLGEYGYTF

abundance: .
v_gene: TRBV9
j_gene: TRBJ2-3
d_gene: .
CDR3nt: TGTGCCAGCAGCTCCCGACTGAGCACAGATACGCAGTATTTT
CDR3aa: CASSSRLSTDTQYF

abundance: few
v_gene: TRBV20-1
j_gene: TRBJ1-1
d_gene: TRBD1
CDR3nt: TGCAGTGCTAGAGCGGGGACAGGGTTGGGCACTGAAGCTTTCTTT
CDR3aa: CSARAGTGLGTEAFF

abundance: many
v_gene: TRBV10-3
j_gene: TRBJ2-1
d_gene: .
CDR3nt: TGTGCCATCAGTGATAAAGGGCGGTCTGGGGATGAGCAGTTCTTC
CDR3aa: CAISDKGRSGDEQFF

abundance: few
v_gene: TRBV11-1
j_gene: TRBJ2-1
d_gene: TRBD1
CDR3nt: TGTGCCAGCAGCTTTCCGGGACAGGTCCCCTACAATGAGCAGTTCTTC
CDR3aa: CASSFPGQVPYNEQFF

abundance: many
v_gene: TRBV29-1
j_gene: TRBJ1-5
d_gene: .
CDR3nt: TGCAGCGTCGCAACAGGGACCGGTCAGCCCCAGCATTTT
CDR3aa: CSVATGTGQPQHF

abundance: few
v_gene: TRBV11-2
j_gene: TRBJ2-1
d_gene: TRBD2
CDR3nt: TGTGCCAGCAGCCGCCTAGCGGGGGGTAACAATGAGCAGTTCTTC
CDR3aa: CASSRLAGGNNEQFF

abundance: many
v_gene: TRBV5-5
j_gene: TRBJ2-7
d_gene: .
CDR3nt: TGTGCCAGCAGCTTGGTGGCAGGGGGGTCGTACGAGCAGTACTTC
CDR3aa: CASSLVAGGSYEQYF

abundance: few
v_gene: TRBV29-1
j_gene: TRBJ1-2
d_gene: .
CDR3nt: TGCAGCGTGCCCACAGGAAACTATGGCTACACCTTC
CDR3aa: CSVPTGNYGYTF

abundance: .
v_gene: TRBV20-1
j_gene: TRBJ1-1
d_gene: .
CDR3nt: TGCAGTGCGAACAACTGGGGGAACACTGAAGCTTTCTTT
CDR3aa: CSANNWGNTEAFF

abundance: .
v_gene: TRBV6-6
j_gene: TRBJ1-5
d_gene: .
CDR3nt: TGTGCCAGCACTCCCGGACGGAGCAATCAGCCCCAGCATTTT
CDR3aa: CASTPGRSNQPQHF

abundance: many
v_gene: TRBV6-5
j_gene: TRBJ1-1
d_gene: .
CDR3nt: TGTGCCAGCAGTTACTCTAGGTTGCTAGCTTTCTTT
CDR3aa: CASSYSRLLAFF

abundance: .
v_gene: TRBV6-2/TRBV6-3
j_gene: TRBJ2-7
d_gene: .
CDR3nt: TGTGCCAGCAGTCCGGACAGGAGGGCCGGGCAGTACTTC
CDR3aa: CASSPDRRAGQYF

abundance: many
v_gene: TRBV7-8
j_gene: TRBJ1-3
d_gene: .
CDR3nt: TGTGCCAGCAGCTTAGCCACAACTACTGGAAACACCATATATTTT
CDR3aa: CASSLATTTGNTIYF

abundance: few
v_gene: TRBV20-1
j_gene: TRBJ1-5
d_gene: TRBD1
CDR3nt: TGCAGTGCTCAGGGGGAACCCCAGCATTTT
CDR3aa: CSAQGEPQHF

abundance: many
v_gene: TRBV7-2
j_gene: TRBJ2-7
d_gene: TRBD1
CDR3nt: TGTGCCAGCAGCTCTCCGGGACAGGGGGCATCCTACGAGCAGTACTTC
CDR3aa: CASSSPGQGASYEQYF

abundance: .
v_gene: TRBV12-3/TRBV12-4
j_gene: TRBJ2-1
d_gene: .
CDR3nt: TGTGCCAGCAGTTTCTGGAGCGGGGACAAACCTGTGCCGTTCTTC
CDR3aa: CASSFWSGDKPVPFF

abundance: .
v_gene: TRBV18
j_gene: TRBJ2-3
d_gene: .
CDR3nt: TGTGCCAGCTCACCACTGGGACCTGAGCTAGATACGCAGTATTTT
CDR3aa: CASSPLGPELDTQYF

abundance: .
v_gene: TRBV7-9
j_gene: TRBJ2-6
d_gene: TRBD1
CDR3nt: TGTGCCAGCAGCTTAAGGCCTGGGACAGGGTCCTCTGGGGCCAACGTCCTGACTTTC
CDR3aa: CASSLRPGTGSSGANVLTF

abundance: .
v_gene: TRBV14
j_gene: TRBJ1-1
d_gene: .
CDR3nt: TGTGCCAGCAGCCAAGATCAGGCGTGGATGGGCACTGAAGCTTTCTTT
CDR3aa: CASSQDQAWMGTEAFF

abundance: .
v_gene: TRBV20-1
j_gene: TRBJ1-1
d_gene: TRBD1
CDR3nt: TGCAGTGCCAAAACAGGGGCCCACACTGAAGCTTTCTTT
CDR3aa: CSAKTGAHTEAFF

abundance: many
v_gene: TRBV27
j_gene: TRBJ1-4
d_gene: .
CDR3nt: TGTGCCAGCAGTTTGAGGGTAATCAATGAAAAACTGTTTTTT
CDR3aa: CASSLRVINEKLFF

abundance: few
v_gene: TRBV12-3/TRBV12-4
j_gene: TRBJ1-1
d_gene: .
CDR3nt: TGTGCCAGCAAGGCCCTTCTCGGTAGCACTGAAGCTTTCTTT
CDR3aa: CASKALLGSTEAFF